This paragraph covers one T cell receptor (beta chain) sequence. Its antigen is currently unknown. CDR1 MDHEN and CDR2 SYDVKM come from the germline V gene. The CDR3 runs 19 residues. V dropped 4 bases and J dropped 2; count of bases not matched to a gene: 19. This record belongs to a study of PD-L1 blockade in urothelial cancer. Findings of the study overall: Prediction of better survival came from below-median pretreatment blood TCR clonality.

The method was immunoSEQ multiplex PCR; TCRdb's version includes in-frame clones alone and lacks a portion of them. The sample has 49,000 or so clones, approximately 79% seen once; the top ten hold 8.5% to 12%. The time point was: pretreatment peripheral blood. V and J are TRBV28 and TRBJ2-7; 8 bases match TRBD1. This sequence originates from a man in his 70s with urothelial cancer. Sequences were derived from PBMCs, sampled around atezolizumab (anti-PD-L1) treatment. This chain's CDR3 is CASSSPRWTGKGGTYEQYF. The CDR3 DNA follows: TGTGCCAGCAGTTCCCCCCGGTGGACAGGGAAGGGGGGAACCTACGAGCAGTACTTC.